The 23 T cell receptor beta chains given below trace back to one sample, sequenced in a study of early T cells in non-severe SARS-CoV-2 infection. TCRdb analysed the 5' RACE reads with MiXCR anew, one entry per CDR3 protein. The table records 26,000 or so distinct CDR3 sequences, approximately 5.1% of them present only once. The sample taken for sequencing was whole blood. All receptors derive from an adult who was a healthcare worker with PCR-confirmed SARS-CoV-2 infection or an uninfected control (not recorded which).

The table lists this clonotype with many counts. The J gene is TRBJ1-1, the V gene TRBV24-1; D call uncertain. Between the trimmed V and J ends, which lost 0 bases and 1 base, there was a span of 20 bases. The CDR3 runs to 19 residues. CDR1 and CDR2 from the germline V gene are KGHDR and SFDVKD. The CDR3 sequence is CATSDLAELMPTPNTEAFF. In DNA form, the CDR3 reads TGTGCCACCAGTGATTTGGCAGAGCTCATGCCAACCCCGAACACTGAAGCTTTCTTT.

The genes are TRBV11-2 and TRBJ2-1, with 7 bases that match TRBD1. In germline, CDR1 is SGHAT, CDR2 FQNNGV. The CDR3 covers 12 residues. The V segment lost 3 bases and the J segment 7 bases; nucleotides outside the gene matches: 0. The CDR3 spells CASSLTGNEQFF. For the CDR3, the DNA is TGTGCCAGCAGCTTGACAGGGAATGAGCAGTTCTTC.

In its sample, this clonotype was seen many times. This rearrangement joins TRBV7-9 to TRBJ2-1; 7 bases match TRBD1. Germline CDR1 reads SEHNR; CDR2 reads FQNEAQ (reference sequence). Trimming at V came to 4 bases and at J to 4 bases, leaving 7 bases not matched to a gene. This CDR3 has 15 amino acids. CDR3 nucleotide sequence: TGTGCCAGCAGCTCAGGACAGGTTATTTACAATGAGCAGTTCTTC. Protein product: CASSSGQVIYNEQFF.

This clonotype was seen ten or more times. The V gene is TRBV4-2, the J gene TRBJ1-2, with TRBD1 matching over 8 bases. The V segment lost 6 bases and the J segment 5 bases; nucleotides outside the gene matches: 11. The CDR3 sequence is 15 residues long. Per the germline V gene, CDR1 is LGHNA and CDR2 is YNFKEQ. The CDR3 here is CASRQTGGVLYGYTF. The CDR3 DNA reads as TGTGCCAGCAGACAAACAGGGGGAGTTTTGTATGGCTACACCTTC.

V is TRBV20-1 and J is TRBJ2-2; 8 bases fit TRBD2. The CDR3 spans 14 residues. Germline assignment: CDR1 DFQATT and CDR2 SNEGSKA (reference sequence). The junction had 6 bases not matched to a gene; V was cut back by 5 bases and J by 4 bases. The CDR3 DNA sequence: TGCAGTGCTCATGCGGCGGGGGGCACCGGGGAGCTGTTTTTT. Its protein product is CSAHAAGGTGELFF.

At least ten counts were recorded for this clonotype. The chain recombines TRBV7-8 with TRBJ1-1, with no clear D. The germline gives CDR1 SGHVS, CDR2 FQNEAQ. Trimming took off 2 bases at V and 5 bases at J, with 9 bases between the two ends. The CDR3 length is 13 residues. CDR3: CASSLFARTEAFF. The CDR3 coding sequence is TGTGCCAGCAGCTTATTCGCCCGAACTGAAGCTTTCTTT.

This clonotype has a count of ten or more. CDR3 amino acids: CSVGPVAGELFF. The CDR3 DNA sequence: TGCAGCGTTGGGCCGGTGGCCGGGGAGCTGTTTTTT. The chain joins TRBV29-1 to TRBJ2-2; no clear D gene. The CDR3 is 12 amino acids. Trimming removed 4 bases from V and 6 bases from J, with 9 bases in between. Germline CDR1 reads SQVTM; CDR2 reads ANQGSEA.

The chain links TRBV7-9 to TRBJ2-3; D remains unclear. Trimming removed 3 bases from V and 5 bases from J, with 6 bases in between. The V gene's germline CDR1 is SEHNR and CDR2 FQNEAQ (reference sequence). The CDR3 covers 12 residues. CDR3 loop: CASSFVGDTQYF. Here the CDR3 DNA reads TGTGCCAGCAGCTTTGTGGGAGATACGCAGTATTTT.

The table lists this clonotype with many counts. V and J are TRBV7-2 and TRBJ2-3; 11 bases are a match to TRBD1. Per germline, CDR1 SGHTA and CDR2 FQGNSA. V trimming: 1 base; J trimming: 6 bases; junction bases outside the gene matches: 6. CDR3 length: 16 amino acids. CDR3 sequence: CASSLVGTGGGDTQYF. Here the CDR3 DNA reads TGTGCCAGCAGCTTAGTAGGGACAGGGGGAGGGGATACGCAGTATTTT. Supplemented by reference TRBV7-2 and TRBJ2-3, the full variable domain reads GAGVSQSPSNKVTEKGKDVELRCDPISGHTALYWYRQSLGQGLEFLIYFQGNSAPDKSGLPSDRFSAERTGGSVSTLTIQRTQQEDSAVYLCASSLVGTGGGDTQYFGPGTRLTVL.

The table lists this clonotype with many counts. The chain links TRBV4-3 to TRBJ1-1; a weak D match, TRBD1 (6 bases). V lost 2 bases and J 3 bases, leaving 10 bases between the germline ends. The germline V gene has CDR1 LGHNA and CDR2 YSLEER. The CDR3 loop spans 14 amino acids. CDR3 sequence (DNA): TGCGCCAGCAGCCAACAGGGGCAACACACTGAAGCTTTCTTT. It is translated as CASSQQGQHTEAFF.

This clonotype was counted a few times. This chain uses TRBV20-1 with TRBJ2-7; D is possibly TRBD1 (5 bases). This CDR3 contains 12 residues. Germline CDR1 reads DFQATT; CDR2 reads SNEGSKA (reference sequence). V shed 6 bases and J shed 3 bases, with 12 bases lying between them. Here the CDR3 DNA reads TGCAGTGCCGCCAGGGTGTACTACGAGCAGTACTTC. Its protein product is CSAARVYYEQYF.

This clonotype was detected ten times or more. The rearrangement uses TRBV7-3 and TRBJ2-3; 7 nucleotides match TRBD2. Looked up from germline, CDR1 is SGHTA and CDR2 is FQGTGA. Trimming removed 4 bases from V and 2 bases from J; junction bases left unmatched: 12. The CDR3 has 17 amino acids. Here the CDR3 DNA reads TGTGCCAGCAGCTGGACGGGCGGGGGTGCACACACAGATACGCAGTATTTT. Its translation: CASSWTGGGAHTDTQYF.

The chain has TRBV7-8 and TRBJ1-5; D is undetermined. V lost 0 bases, J lost 3 bases, and 12 bases lay in between. Germline CDR1 and CDR2: SGHVS and FQNEAQ. This CDR3 region has 16 residues. DNA for the CDR3: TGTGCCAGCAGCTTAGCGAATAATGGCCTCAATCAGCCCCAGCATTTT. It specifies CASSLANNGLNQPQHF.

This clonotype was observed a few times. The chain employs TRBV3-1 and TRBJ1-1, with D possibly matching TRBD1 (6 bases). The V gene lost 0 bases and the J gene lost 11 bases, with 10 bases spanning the gap. Germline CDR1 is LGHDT and CDR2 is YNNKEL (reference sequence). CDR3 length: 12 amino acids. CDR3 coding DNA: TGTGCCAGCAGCCAAGATCCGGGGGCTGCTTTCTTT. It codes for CASSQDPGAAFF.

This clonotype appeared a few times. The chain uses TRBV11-2 and TRBJ2-2; D is undetermined. The ends were cut back, 5 bases at V and 5 bases at J, with 12 bases in the middle. The V gene's germline CDR1 is SGHAT and CDR2 FQNNGV. CDR3 length equals 14 residues. The CDR3 nucleotides read TGTGCCAGCAGCCCAGGCCATAGGACCGGGGAGCTGTTTTTT. Translated: CASSPGHRTGELFF. The entire variable domain, with the rest obtained from reference TRBV11-2 and TRBJ2-2, is as follows: EAGVAQSPRYKIIEKRQSVAFWCNPISGHATLYWYQQILGQGPKLLIQFQNNGVVDDSQLPKDRFSAERLKGVDSTLKIQPAKLEDSAVYLCASSPGHRTGELFFGEGSRLTVL.

This clonotype occurred many times. V is TRBV7-6 and J is TRBJ1-2, with 8 bases fitting TRBD1. The germline V gene has CDR1 SGHVS and CDR2 FNYEAQ. J gave up 5 bases and V 4 bases, and 9 bases lay outside the gene matches. The CDR3 is made up of 15 amino acids. CDR3 region: CASSSGQETSYGYTF. The CDR3 nucleotides are TGTGCCAGCAGCTCGGGACAGGAGACCTCTTATGGCTACACCTTC.

This clonotype was seen ten or more times. An end of the junction differs from the germline gene, which may be a read error. The chain joins TRBV4-1 to TRBJ2-4; 7 positions agree with TRBD1. Germline CDR1 and CDR2: MGHRA and YSYEKL. This CDR3 spans 14 amino acids. Here the CDR3 DNA reads TGCGCCAGCACCCAACCGGGACAGAGAAACATTCAGTACTTC. Its translation is CASTQPGQRNIQYF.

This chain uses TRBV7-6 with TRBJ2-1; 9 positions match TRBD2. The CDR3 covers 16 residues. CDR1 and CDR2 (germline): SGHVS, FNYEAQ. V dropped 5 bases and J dropped 8; count of bases not matched to a gene: 13. The CDR3 protein is CASSPALVAGDHEQFF. The CDR3 DNA sequence: TGTGCCAGCAGCCCGGCGTTGGTAGCGGGGGACCATGAGCAGTTCTTC. Combining the CDR3 with reference TRBV7-6 and TRBJ2-1 gives the whole variable domain GAGVSQSPRYKVTKRGQDVALRCDPISGHVSLYWYRQALGQGPEFLTYFNYEAQQDKSGLPNDRFSAERPEGSISTLTIQRTEQRDSAMYRCASSPALVAGDHEQFFGPGTRLTVL.

This clonotype was seen ten or more times. V is TRBV24-1 and J is TRBJ1-5; D not resolved. The CDR3 runs to 13 residues. The V gene lost 0 bases and the J gene lost 9 bases, with 8 bases spanning the gap. Germline V gene sequence: CDR1 KGHDR, CDR2 SFDVKD. The CDR3 coding sequence is TGTGCCACCAGTGATTTGGGCGGCGGGCCCCAGCATTTT. This encodes CATSDLGGGPQHF.

In this sample, this clonotype turned up many times. The chain combines TRBV4-3 with TRBJ1-3; the D is unclear. V lost 0 bases and J lost 7, with 16 bases in between. Germline CDR1 LGHNA, CDR2 YSLEER. This CDR3 comprises 16 residues. DNA of the CDR3: TGCGCCAGCAGCCAAGATGGGTACGGACTTTCGAACACCATATATTTT. The encoded protein is CASSQDGYGLSNTIYF.

The chain is built from TRBV9 and TRBJ1-1; no firm D call. Per germline, CDR1 SGDLS and CDR2 YYNGEE. Trimming stripped 4 bases from V and 2 bases from J, with 15 bases between. The CDR3 runs to 15 residues. CDR3 loop: CASSSRSHTNTEAFF. The CDR3 coding sequence is TGTGCCAGCAGCTCCCGGTCCCATACCAACACTGAAGCTTTCTTT.

This clonotype occurred a few times. The chain uses TRBV9 and TRBJ2-5, with 7 positions matching TRBD2. Germline V gene sequence: CDR1 SGDLS, CDR2 YYNGEE. The CDR3 loop spans 14 amino acids. Trimming took 2 bases from V and 1 from J; bases not matched to a gene: 2. CDR3 DNA: TGTGCCAGCAGCGTCAGCGGGATCCAAGAGACCCAGTACTTC. Residues: CASSVSGIQETQYF.

This clonotype is deemed medium-sized. V is TRBV6-1 and J is TRBJ1-5, with 8 nucleotides matching TRBD1. The CDR3 is 15 amino acids. The trim removed 4 bases at V and 6 bases at J, leaving 8 bases unmatched. Germline CDR1 and CDR2: MNHNS and SASEGT. The CDR3 region has the DNA TGTGCCAGCAGTGGGGACAGGCCCCTTCCTCAGCCCCAGCATTTT. It yields the protein CASSGDRPLPQPQHF.